This passage covers 29 T cell receptor beta chains from one sample sequenced in a study of blood T cell repertoires in COVID-19. Sequencing was performed with immunoSEQ multiplex PCR; in TCRdb, only in-frame clones are kept and a portion is missing. The sample holds approximately 200,000 clones, about 91% seen once. Sequenced: peripheral blood. The source of these receptors is a woman in her 30s with acute or convalescent COVID-19.

The chain carries TRBV11-2 and TRBJ1-2; 7 nucleotides align to TRBD1. Per the germline V gene, CDR1 is SGHAT and CDR2 is FQNNGV. V shed 8 bases, J shed 8 bases, and the junction held 5 bases outside the gene matches. The CDR3 has 11 residues. The CDR3 is CASGPGGGYTF. CDR3 sequence (DNA): TGTGCCAGCGGGCCAGGGGGAGGCTACACCTTC.

V is TRBV7-9 and J is TRBJ2-7; D is perhaps TRBD1 (6 bases). Trimming cost V 10 bases and J 6 bases, with 16 bases left between them. CDR3 length equals 12 residues. CDR1 and CDR2 (germline): SEHNR, FQNEAQ (reference sequence). The chain's CDR3 is CATTGTKGEQYF. The CDR3 bases are TGTGCCACAACCGGGACAAAAGGCGAGCAGTACTTC.

This sequence joins TRBV29-1 and TRBJ2-2, with D perhaps matching TRBD2 (5 bases). The ends were cut back, 8 bases at V and 6 bases at J, with 16 bases in the middle. CDR3 length equals 13 residues. The germline V gene encodes CDR1 SQVTM and CDR2 ANQGSEA. CDR3 residues: CSSRGIEPGELFF. As DNA, the CDR3 is TGCAGCTCGCGAGGGATTGAACCCGGGGAGCTGTTTTTT.

The V gene is TRBV18, the J gene TRBJ2-3; perhaps TRBD2 as D (6 bases). With 3 bases removed from V and 3 bases from J, the gap between germline ends came to 13 bases. This CDR3 is built from 15 residues. From germline, CDR1 is KGHSH and CDR2 LQKENI. CDR3 sequence (DNA): TGTGCCAGCTCACCCTCCGGGGGTTGGACAGATACGCAGTATTTT. Protein sequence: CASSPSGGWTDTQYF.

The genes are TRBV7-2 and TRBJ2-1; D gene ambiguous. This CDR3 is 15 amino acids long. Per the germline V gene, CDR1 is SGHTA and CDR2 is FQGNSA. V gave up 5 bases and J gave up 6 bases, with 17 bases separating them. CDR3 DNA: TGTGCCAGCAGCCCGACATGGCAGGCAGTCAATGAGCAGTTCTTC. As protein: CASSPTWQAVNEQFF.

The V call is TRBV7-9, the J call TRBJ2-7; TRBD1 might be the D (6 bases). Trimming took 3 bases from V and 2 from J, leaving 8 bases between them. CDR3 length: 13 amino acids. Germline V CDR1 and CDR2: SEHNR, FQNEAQ (reference sequence). The CDR3 region is CASSLGATYEQYF. The CDR3 nucleotides are TGTGCCAGCAGCTTGGGGGCCACCTACGAGCAGTACTTC.

This clone was found once. The chain carries TRBV5-1 and TRBJ1-1, with D unclear. The CDR3 extends over 14 amino acids. CDR1 is SGHRS, CDR2 YFSETQ, per germline. Trimming removed 1 base at V and 1 base at J, with 8 bases between. The CDR3 sequence: CASSLYAGNTEAFF. The DNA of the CDR3 is TGCGCCAGCAGCTTGTACGCAGGGAACACTGAAGCTTTCTTT.

The sample holds one count of this clone. This chain joins TRBV6-5 and TRBJ2-2; D is unclear. The V and J ends lost 5 bases and 8 bases respectively, with 9 bases between them. CDR3 length: 12 residues. Germline CDR1 MNHEY, CDR2 SVGAGI. As DNA, the CDR3 is TGTGCCAGCAGTCAGGTTCGAGGGGAGCTGTTTTTT. Translation gives CASSQVRGELFF.

The gene calls are TRBV27 and TRBJ2-2, with TRBD2 matching over 8 bases. The germline CDR1 and CDR2 sequences are MNHEY and SMNVEV (reference sequence). The CDR3 runs to 18 residues. J gave up 1 base and V 2 bases, and 9 bases lay outside the gene matches. The CDR3 loop is CASSLGLREAGNTGELFF. The DNA for the CDR3 is TGTGCCAGCAGTTTAGGTTTGCGGGAGGCGGGGAACACCGGGGAGCTGTTTTTT.

This chain links TRBV4-2 with TRBJ2-7; D unresolved. V was shortened by 4 bases and J by 0 bases, with 16 bases between the two germline ends. Per the germline V gene, CDR1 is LGHNA and CDR2 is YNFKEQ. The CDR3 contains 16 residues. The CDR3 sequence: CASSRLPPRSSYEQYF. DNA for the CDR3: TGTGCCAGCAGCCGTCTCCCACCCCGGAGCTCCTACGAGCAGTACTTC.

This clone occurred once. The V and J genes are TRBV3-1 (or the pseudogene TRBV3-2) and TRBJ1-5, with D tentatively TRBD1 (6 bases). The CDR3 loop spans 14 amino acids. Germline values: CDR1 LGHDT, CDR2 YNNKEL (reference sequence). V lost 7 bases and J lost 2, with 12 bases in between. The chain's CDR3 is CASNRGTRNQPQHF. CDR3 nucleotides: TGTGCCAGCAATAGGGGGACGCGCAATCAGCCCCAGCATTTT.

The genes are TRBV6-4 and TRBJ2-7; TRBD2 agrees at 7 bases. Trimming took 2 bases from V and 0 from J; bases not matched to a gene: 10. The germline gives CDR1 MRHNA, CDR2 SNTAGT. There are 17 residues in the CDR3. CDR3 nucleotides: TGTGCCAGCAGTGACGGTGGACATGGGAGGGTCTCCTACGAGCAGTACTTC. Its translation: CASSDGGHGRVSYEQYF.

J is TRBJ2-1 and V is TRBV28, with TRBD2 identical over 11 bases. CDR3 length: 16 amino acids. V was clipped by 7 bases and J by 4 bases; unmatched bases: 9. The germline V gene encodes CDR1 MDHEN and CDR2 SYDVKM. Written as DNA, the CDR3 is TGTGCCAGCACCTCTAGCGGGAGGTCGTTTTACAATGAGCAGTTCTTC. Translated, it gives CASTSSGRSFYNEQFF.

The V call is TRBV5-1, the J call TRBJ1-1; no firm D call. The CDR3 runs 12 residues. Germline V gene lookup returns CDR1 SGHRS and CDR2 YFSETQ. V was shortened by 0 bases and J by 11 bases, with 11 bases between the two germline ends. CDR3 DNA: TGCGCCAGCAGCTTGGGAGGCCCGGGGGCTTTCTTT. Translation gives CASSLGGPGAFF. Based on the CDR3 plus reference TRBV5-1 and TRBJ1-1, the full variable domain is KAGVTQTPRYLIKTRGQQVTLSCSPISGHRSVSWYQQTPGQGLQFLFEYFSETQRNKGNFPGRFSGRQFSNSRSEMNVSTLELGDSALYLCASSLGGPGAFFGQGTRLTVV.

The J gene is TRBJ2-2, the V gene TRBV6-5; 9 bases fit TRBD1. The ends lost 6 bases at V and 9 bases at J; junction bases unmatched: 8. This CDR3 comprises 14 residues. The germline CDR1 and CDR2 sequences are MNHEY and SVGAGI. CDR3 protein: CASSGDREGRELFF. CDR3 bases: TGTGCCAGCAGCGGGGACAGGGAAGGGAGGGAGCTGTTTTTT.

A word on this clone: This sample also contains other DNA sequences that code for the same CDR3. The chain uses TRBV11-2 and TRBJ2-3; no clear D gene. The CDR3 sequence is 12 residues long. Germline V CDR1 and CDR2: SGHAT, FQNNGV. The V gene lost 5 bases and the J gene lost 5 bases, with 8 bases spanning the gap. The CDR3 loop reads CASSPSLDTQYF. The DNA of the CDR3 is TGTGCCAGCAGCCCCTCCTTAGATACGCAGTATTTT.

This clone has just a few counts. This rearrangement joins TRBV7-9 to TRBJ2-1; no clear D gene. Germline-derived CDR1 and CDR2 are SEHNR and FQNEAQ (reference sequence). V was pared by 5 bases and J by 10 bases, with 9 bases between. CDR3 length: 11 residues. CDR3 nucleotides: TGTGCCAGCAGCCCCCTTTTCGAGCAGTTCTTC. Its translation: CASSPLFEQFF.

This clone was picked up one time. J is TRBJ1-5 and V is TRBV27; D remains unclear. The germline V gene has CDR1 MNHEY and CDR2 SMNVEV (reference sequence). The V end lost 6 bases, the J end lost 0 bases, and 18 bases lay between the germline ends. This CDR3 spans 17 amino acids. The CDR3: CASSPRSYLRSNQPQHF. The CDR3 DNA follows: TGTGCCAGCAGCCCCCGGTCTTACCTTCGTAGCAATCAGCCCCAGCATTTT.

This clone is a singleton in its sample. V gene TRBV3-1 (or the pseudogene TRBV3-2) combines with J gene TRBJ2-3; no clear D gene. V lost 9 bases and J 3 bases, leaving 7 bases between the germline ends. The CDR3 runs 11 residues. Germline assignment: CDR1 LGHDT and CDR2 YNNKEL (reference sequence). Here the CDR3 DNA reads TGTGCCAGTTCGGAGACAGATACGCAGTATTTT. Translating gives CASSETDTQYF.

The chain recombines TRBV20-1 with TRBJ1-2; 8 bases are shared with TRBD1. V lost 4 bases, J lost 7 bases, and 2 bases stayed unmatched. The CDR3 loop spans 11 amino acids. Germline V CDR1 and CDR2: DFQATT, SNEGSKA (reference sequence). Here the CDR3 reads CSATDRAGYTF. CDR3 bases: TGCAGTGCTACGGACAGGGCTGGCTACACCTTC.

V usage is TRBV7-9 and J usage is TRBJ1-4; 9 positions agree with TRBD1. From germline, CDR1 is SEHNR and CDR2 FQNEAQ (reference sequence). The CDR3 has 14 residues. V was pared by 5 bases and J by 6 bases, with 4 bases of the junction left unmatched. The CDR3 loop reads CASSKGQGDEKLFF. The DNA of the CDR3 is TGTGCCAGCAGCAAGGGACAGGGCGATGAAAAACTGTTTTTT.

The chain has TRBV28 and TRBJ1-2; TRBD1 aligns across 7 bases. This CDR3 is built from 12 residues. With V trimmed by 6 bases and J by 4 bases, 2 bases remained unmatched. Germline CDR1 is MDHEN and CDR2 is SYDVKM. CDR3 coding DNA: TGTGCCAGCAGGGGACAGACCTATGGCTACACCTTC. Translation gives CASRGQTYGYTF.

This clone was observed a single time. The rearrangement joins TRBV6-5 to TRBJ2-5, with D perhaps TRBD1 (5 bases). The CDR3 is 12 amino acids. V lost 7 bases to trimming and J lost 2 bases, with 8 bases between them. The germline CDR1 and CDR2 sequences are MNHEY and SVGAGI. CDR3 nucleotides: TGTGCCAGCACCAGGACACAAGAGACCCAGTACTTC. It is translated as CASTRTQETQYF.

The chain couples TRBV11-2 to TRBJ2-7; the D is unclear. Germline V gives CDR1 SGHAT, CDR2 FQNNGV. The CDR3 is made up of 14 amino acids. V shed 3 bases and J shed 6 bases, with 15 bases lying between them. The CDR3 is CASSFLAGVLEQYF. The CDR3 DNA follows: TGTGCCAGCAGCTTTTTAGCTGGAGTCCTCGAGCAGTACTTC.

The chain couples TRBV9 to TRBJ2-5, with 7 bases matching TRBD2. Trimming removed 4 bases from V and 1 base from J; junction bases left unmatched: 7. Germline assignment: CDR1 SGDLS and CDR2 YYNGEE. The CDR3 is 15 amino acids. DNA for the CDR3: TGTGCCAGCAGCTTCAGCGGGGCAGCCCAAGAGACCCAGTACTTC. This gives the protein CASSFSGAAQETQYF.

The genes are TRBV6-6 and TRBJ1-2; D uncertain. Germline-derived CDR1 and CDR2 are MNHNY and SVGAGI (reference sequence). Trimming left V 6 bases short and J 0 bases short, with 11 bases between. This CDR3 region has 14 residues. The CDR3 DNA reads as TGTGCCAGCAGCCTAGTCGAAGCTAACTATGGCTACACCTTC. This codes for CASSLVEANYGYTF.

V is TRBV28 and J is TRBJ1-5; the D is unclear. Trimming cost V 4 bases and J 1 base, with 5 bases left between them. This CDR3 is 13 amino acids long. Germline values: CDR1 MDHEN, CDR2 SYDVKM. The CDR3 region has the DNA TGTGCCAGCAGTTATTTAAGCAATCAGCCCCAGCATTTT. As protein: CASSYLSNQPQHF.

The rearrangement links TRBV5-4 to TRBJ2-5; 7 bases map to TRBD2. Losses at the gene ends were 3 bases for V and 2 bases for J; bases not matched to a gene: 1. Per the germline V gene, CDR1 is SGHNT and CDR2 is YYREEE (reference sequence). CDR3 length: 13 amino acids. The CDR3 region has the DNA TGTGCCAGCAGCTCAGCGGGACAAGAGACCCAGTACTTC. Its translation is CASSSAGQETQYF.

The chain recombines TRBV28 with TRBJ2-7, with 9 positions matching TRBD1. Trimming removed 5 bases from V and 3 bases from J; junction bases left unmatched: 8. Germline loops: CDR1 MDHEN, CDR2 SYDVKM. The CDR3 length is 15 residues. CDR3 DNA sequence: TGTGCCAGCAGTGGGCGGGGACAGGGCCTCTACGAGCAGTACTTC. It translates to CASSGRGQGLYEQYF.